The 14 T cell receptor beta chains in this list originate from one sample, sequenced in a study of identical twins. TCRdb re-derived calls from the 5' RACE reads in MiXCR, one entry per CDR3 protein. Here the sample spans around 280,000 distinct CDR3 sequences, about 8.9% being singletons. This same sample was also taken into another study, of yellow fever vaccine responses in identical twins.

Sequences were obtained from memory (CD45RO+) T cells sorted from blood. These receptors came from a woman younger than 35 in good health.

The chain links TRBV20-1 to TRBJ2-6; TRBD1 matches at 8 bases. The CDR3 sequence is 15 residues long. Germline CDR1 and CDR2: DFQATT and SNEGSKA (reference sequence). The V and J ends lost 3 bases and 6 bases, in that order; junction bases with no gene match: 7. CDR3 in amino acids: CSASKRTGLANVLTF. CDR3 nucleotide sequence: TGCAGTGCTAGTAAGAGGACAGGGCTGGCCAACGTCCTGACTTTC.

The chain recombines TRBV12-3 or TRBV12-4 with TRBJ1-2, with a weak D call TRBD1 (6 bases). The CDR3 contains 12 residues. The V and J ends lost 5 bases and 8 bases respectively, with 12 bases between them. The DNA for the CDR3 is TGTGCCAGCAGTGTTACAGGGTTCGGCTACACCTTC. Protein sequence: CASSVTGFGYTF.

This clonotype was recorded a few times. The rearrangement links TRBV5-1 to TRBJ2-3, with 10 nucleotides matching TRBD2. The germline gives CDR1 SGHRS, CDR2 YFSETQ. The CDR3 runs 18 residues. V was clipped by 0 bases and J by 0 bases; unmatched bases: 7. The CDR3 sequence is CASSLGVAGGKSTDTQYF. CDR3 sequence (DNA): TGCGCCAGCAGCTTGGGAGTAGCGGGGGGTAAAAGCACAGATACGCAGTATTTT.

This clonotype occurred a few times. The chain carries TRBV14 and TRBJ2-3; D possibly corresponds to TRBD2 (5 bases). Germline V gene lookup returns CDR1 SGHDN and CDR2 FVKESK. CDR3 size: 15 residues. V shed 2 bases and J shed 0 bases, with 9 bases lying between them. The CDR3 protein is CASSQQAVSTDTQYF. CDR3 sequence (DNA): TGTGCCAGCAGCCAACAAGCGGTTAGCACAGATACGCAGTATTTT.

This clonotype was counted ten times or more. This chain joins TRBV6-1 and TRBJ2-2; perhaps TRBD2 as D (6 bases). V was cut by 7 bases and J by 5 bases, with 14 bases left in between. This CDR3 comprises 14 residues. CDR1 is MNHNS and CDR2 is SASEGT in the germline V gene. Here the CDR3 DNA reads TGTGCCAGCATGCGGGACCCCGCGACCGGGGAGCTGTTTTTT. Translation: CASMRDPATGELFF.

This clonotype was detected only a few times. This sequence joins TRBV7-2 and TRBJ2-3; D might be TRBD1 or TRBD2, each matching 5 bases. The CDR3 sequence is 13 residues long. Germline V CDR1 and CDR2: SGHTA, FQGNSA. The ends were cut back, 0 bases at V and 9 bases at J, with 10 bases in the middle. The CDR3 loop is CASSLAGVVTQYF. The CDR3, as DNA: TGTGCCAGCAGCTTAGCGGGGGTAGTAACGCAGTATTTT.

There are many counts of this clonotype. The V and J genes are TRBV12-3 or TRBV12-4 and TRBJ1-2; D remains ambiguous. The V and J ends lost 2 bases and 7 bases respectively, with 8 bases between them. The CDR3 has 12 amino acids. CDR3: CASSLLVGGYTF. The CDR3 DNA follows: TGTGCCAGCAGTTTATTGGTGGGTGGCTACACCTTC.

In the case of this clonotype: This may be a read error, as it is one base from a much larger clone. CDR3 nucleotides: TGTGCCAGCAGCTTAAGCGGGGCCCTGGGAGAGACCCAGTACTTC. As protein: CASSLSGALGETQYF. The rearrangement uses TRBV2 and TRBJ2-5; 7 nucleotides align to TRBD2. The germline V gene encodes CDR1 SNHLY and CDR2 FYNNEI. This CDR3 has 15 residues. The V and J ends lost 6 bases and 4 bases, in that order; junction bases with no gene match: 11. Filled out from reference TRBV2 and TRBJ2-5, the complete variable domain reads EPEVTQTPSHQVTQMGQEVILRCVPISNHLYFYWYRQILGQKVEFLVSFYNNEISEKSEIFDDQFSVERPDGSNFTLKIRSTKLEDSAMYFCASSLSGALGETQYFGPGTRLLVL.

The chain uses TRBV7-6 and TRBJ2-5; weak D call: TRBD1 (6 bases). The CDR3 totals 15 residues. CDR1 SGHVS and CDR2 FNYEAQ come from the germline V gene. The ends were cut back, 4 bases at V and 5 bases at J, with 17 bases in the middle. The CDR3 protein is CASSSQFGGGETQYF. For the CDR3, the DNA is TGTGCCAGCAGCTCACAGTTTGGGGGCGGGGAGACCCAGTACTTC.

The sample holds a few counts of this clonotype. The chain joins TRBV19 to TRBJ2-1; D could derive from TRBD1 or TRBD2 (6 bases each). The CDR3 consists of 15 residues. Trimming took off 3 bases at V and 5 bases at J, with 14 bases between the two ends. Germline assignment: CDR1 LNHDA and CDR2 SQIVND (reference sequence). The CDR3 DNA is TGTGCCAGTAGTATGGGGGGCCTAGTTGACAATGAGCAGTTCTTC. Residues: CASSMGGLVDNEQFF.

This clonotype appeared many times. J is TRBJ1-5 and V is TRBV12-3 or TRBV12-4; the match to TRBD1 covers 7 bases. J was trimmed by 6 bases and V by 5 bases; bases with no gene match: 10. The CDR3 covers 15 residues. The CDR3 nucleotides read TGTGCCAGCAGTCACAGGGGTCTCCCGGGTCAGCCCCAGCATTTT. It is translated as CASSHRGLPGQPQHF.

This clonotype was detected many times. This CDR3 reads CASSENLNSYNEQFF. The DNA of the CDR3 is TGCGCCAGCAGCGAAAATCTGAACTCCTACAATGAGCAGTTCTTC. V is TRBV5-1 and J is TRBJ2-1; no firm D call. The CDR3 has 15 residues. From germline, CDR1 is SGHRS and CDR2 YFSETQ. V was clipped by 4 bases and J by 0 bases, with 11 bases between them.

The chain combines TRBV7-8 with TRBJ1-4; 9 bases are a match to TRBD1. Germline V gene lookup returns CDR1 SGHVS and CDR2 FQNEAQ. Losses at the gene ends were 6 bases for V and 10 bases for J; bases not matched to a gene: 12. This CDR3 spans 15 amino acids. The CDR3 DNA sequence: TGTGCCAGCAGTATTACAGGGGGCGCCCCTGGAAAACTGTTTTTT. It yields the protein CASSITGGAPGKLFF.

The V and J genes are TRBV3-1 and TRBJ2-1; no firm D call. The CDR3 is 14 residues long. Germline-derived CDR1 and CDR2 are LGHDT and YNNKEL (reference sequence). The V and J ends lost 1 base and 9 bases respectively, with 13 bases between them. In DNA, the CDR3 is TGTGCCAGCAGCCAAGTCCCTCTAGGGTCTGAGCAGTTCTTC. Residues: CASSQVPLGSEQFF.